This T cell receptor (beta chain) originates from a study of T and B cells in COVID-19 patients (dated by TCRdb to 2020 to 2021). Turning to the overall study: Using TRB and IGH repertoire sequencing of peripheral blood, the study characterized adaptive immunity in COVID-19 patients who had active infection or had recovered. A recovered cohort comprised around 19 patients contributing about 22 samples, mostly after mild to moderate COVID-19 managed as outpatients. The recovered cohort had a median age of 34 years, compared with 67 years in the active-infection cohort. Critical illness requiring mechanical ventilation or ECMO was present in about 60% of the 20 patients in the active-infection cohort. Comorbidities linked to unfavorable COVID-19 outcome were present in about 90% of the roughly 20 patients in the active-infection cohort. The repository of TCR and BCR sequences included about 69 time points from 35 to 45 patients, and more than 7 million TCR sequences were analysed. A couple of patients were in both the active and recovered cohorts because samples existed from active disease and from after recovery. Repertoire analyses used an age-matched reference group of under 40 healthy donors who were negative for COVID-19 antibodies as the comparison. As many as 9 follow-up blood samples were taken per patient, and some of the samples covered different disease stages within the same individual.

This clonotype is medium-sized (0.01 to 0.1%). Its antigen target is currently unknown. No quality values exist for individual bases; no much larger clone is one base distant. Reading the germline V gene gives CDR1 SQVTM and CDR2 ANQGSEA. From cysteine to phenylalanine, the CDR3 is 12 amino acids long. The only DNA kept is the CDR3, 36 bases in frame from the first base. The junction shows trimming of 6 bases on V and 6 bases on J, and the gene matches do not reach 8 bases of it. TRB repertoires were amplified using about 230-550 ng of genomic DNA isolated from blood. The sample was run on an Illumina MiSeq. TRB rearrangements were amplified by multiplex PCR with BIOMED2 TRB-A/B primer pools. Illumina-compatible adapters and 7-nucleotide sample barcodes were attached to the amplicons through two consecutive PCRs. All library PCRs used Phusion HS II polymerase. The amplicons were purified from gel with the NucleoSpin Gel and PCR Clean-up kit, measured on Qubit, and then pooled at 4 nM. Before Illumina next-generation sequencing, the quality of the amplicon pool was assessed on an Agilent 2100 Bioanalyzer. In the authors' own workflow: MiXCR 3.0.8 with the default MiXCR reference library was used to annotate TRB rearrangements. Non-productive reads and sequences with fewer than 2 reads were removed, and every unique CDR3 nucleotide sequence was treated as one clone. Clonality, diversity, richness and V-J gene usage were computed in R 3.5.1. GLIPH2 was used for TCR clustering by CDR3 similarity, and generation probabilities were calculated by OLGA. GLIPH2 clusters were kept only if they contained at least four unique TCR clonotypes found in at least three individuals. Starting from the raw public reads, TCRdb applied fastp trimming at Q25, assembled clones with MiXCR and retained in-frame beta chains. CDR3 protein sequences are deduplicated, and each keeps its most common genes and DNA. TCRdb, rather than the study authors, made the V and J calls. The sample yields around 10,000 distinct CDR3 sequences; roughly two fifths were counted once. The top ten hold about 56% of the sample.

Points the paper makes about the study in general: In active COVID-19, TRB repertoires were highly clonal, while at recovery, diversity and richness increased above the levels seen in healthy donors. Few blood samples were available from mildly ill patients while symptoms were present or from severe cases at early time points. The cohort was considered too small to assess HLA contributions to COVID-19 susceptibility or severity. Patients with COVID-19 were reported to show strongly skewed TRBV/TRBJ gene usage. A total of approximately 2,300 exclusive TCR clusters, including some 31 low-pGen clusters, were found in the recovered cohort. It was stated that prospective validation of the reported TCR clusters was required before the clusters could be put to clinical use. Specific T cell subsets (CD4+/Treg/CD8+) and sorted SARS-CoV-2-responsive or tetramer+ T cells had not yet been sequenced, and the corresponding sequencing experiments were ongoing.

This clonotype originated in a human donor with active COVID-19. The chain couples TRBV29-1 to TRBJ2-7, and 7 bases in between align with TRBD1. The sequenced material came from blood. At the DNA level, the sequence is TGCAGCGTATCCGAGACAGGGACCGAGCAGTACTTC. Its protein is CSVSETGTEQYF.